These T cell receptor beta chains were read from a single sample in a study of cytomegalovirus exposure and HLA in healthy donors. Generated by immunoSEQ multiplex PCR, the TCRdb table keeps only in-frame clones and is missing some. Here the sample spans around 160,000 clones, over 75% being singletons. Source material: PBMCs. All receptors come from a man between 18 and 35 years old in good health and CMV-seropositive. The CDR3 runs from the conserved cysteine through the conserved F or W. Fields, in order: J gene, D gene, clone size, V gene, CDR3 DNA, CDR3 protein. A D gene is named only where the DNA matches it firmly. The size field is filled for only some rows; it gives once, few, many or a size class.

TRBJ2-5	TRBD2	NA	TRBV7-9	TGTGCCAGCAGCCTAGGACTAGCGGGGAGGACCCAGTACTTC	CASSLGLAGRTQYF
TRBJ2-4	TRBD1	once	TRBV6-1	TGTGCCAGCAGCGTGGACAGGGGGCTAAACATTCAGTACTTC	CASSVDRGLNIQYF
TRBJ2-7	NA	NA	TRBV10-1	TGCGCCAGCAGTGAGTCCCCCTACGAGCAGTACTTC	CASSESPYEQYF
TRBJ2-1	NA	NA	TRBV14	TGTGCCAGCAGCAAAGGAGCGTCAGGGTGGTACAATGAGCAGTTCTTC	CASSKGASGWYNEQFF
TRBJ2-1	TRBD2	NA	TRBV15	TGTGCCACCAGCAGAGAGGGGACTAGCGGGGGCCGCGATGAGCAGTTCTTC	CATSREGTSGGRDEQFF
TRBJ1-1	NA	NA	TRBV19	TGTGCCACCGGACCGGGGGACACTGAAGCTTTCTTT	CATGPGDTEAFF
TRBJ2-3	TRBD2	NA	TRBV18	TGTGCCAGCTCACCACGCCTTCCGGGGGGGCCCACAGATACGCAGTATTTT	CASSPRLPGGPTDTQYF
TRBJ2-5	TRBD2	NA	TRBV7-8	TGTGCCAGCAGCTTAATAGCGGGGGGGGAGACCCAGTACTTC	CASSLIAGGETQYF
TRBJ2-4	TRBD1	NA	TRBV5-6	TGTGCCAGCAGCCCAAACAGGGGGAAAAACATTCAGTACTTC	CASSPNRGKNIQYF
TRBJ1-2	TRBD1	few	TRBV6-6	TGTGCCAGCAGTTTCGTTACAGGGGGGTATGGCTACACCTTC	CASSFVTGGYGYTF
TRBJ1-2	NA	NA	TRBV9	TGTGCCAGCAGCGTCGGACAAGCCGCTAACTATGGCTACACCTTC	CASSVGQAANYGYTF
TRBJ1-3	TRBD1	NA	TRBV15	TGTGCCACCAGCAGGGATACAGGGGTCGGAAACACCATATATTTT	CATSRDTGVGNTIYF
TRBJ1-2	TRBD1	NA	TRBV5-6	TGTGCCAGCAGCTTGGGATTACAGGGGAGCTATGGCTACACCTTC	CASSLGLQGSYGYTF
TRBJ1-5	TRBD1	NA	TRBV6-5	TGTGCCAGCAGGGACAGGGGTGGGAATCAGCCCCAGCATTTT	CASRDRGGNQPQHF
TRBJ1-2	TRBD1	NA	TRBV6-1	TGTGCCAGCCGAACTTCCGGGACAGGGGCCTATGGCTACACCTTC	CASRTSGTGAYGYTF
TRBJ1-1	NA	once	TRBV9	TGTGCCAGCAGCACCCGGGTGAACACTGAAGCTTTCTTT	CASSTRVNTEAFF
TRBJ2-3	TRBD1	NA	TRBV5-1	TGCGCCAGCAGCCCCGGACAGGGGGGAACAGATACGCAGTATTTT	CASSPGQGGTDTQYF
TRBJ2-7	TRBD1	NA	TRBV28	TGTGCCAGTCTGGGACAGGGCGACGAGCAGTACTTC	CASLGQGDEQYF
TRBJ2-3	TRBD2	NA	TRBV29-1	TGCAGCGTTTCGATGGGGGGGGGCACAGATACGCAGTATTTT	CSVSMGGGTDTQYF
TRBJ2-1	TRBD1	NA	TRBV7-3	TGTGCCAGCAGCCTGACAGGGTCACCTCTCAATGAGCAGTTCTTC	CASSLTGSPLNEQFF
TRBJ2-4	NA	NA	TRBV6-1	TGTGCCAGCACGTCGAGGGCCGTGAACATTCAGTACTTC	CASTSRAVNIQYF
TRBJ1-2	TRBD1	NA	TRBV15	TGTGCCACCAGCAGAGACCGGGACAGGGGGCCCGACCACTATGGCTACACCTTC	CATSRDRDRGPDHYGYTF
TRBJ2-1	TRBD2	NA	TRBV6-5	TGTGCCAGCAGTTCCGGGACTAGCGGAGATGAGCAGTTCTTC	CASSSGTSGDEQFF
TRBJ2-7	NA	NA	TRBV5-1	TGCGCCAGCAGCTTGGCTACGGTTCGGGACGAGCAGTACTTC	CASSLATVRDEQYF
TRBJ1-2	TRBD1	NA	TRBV5-1	TGCGCCAGCAGCTTGGGATCGGGACAGGGGAACTATGGCTACACCTTC	CASSLGSGQGNYGYTF
TRBJ1-3	NA	NA	TRBV11-2	TGTGCCAGCAGCCTCGACAATGACCGAAACACCATATATTTT	CASSLDNDRNTIYF
TRBJ1-6	TRBD1	NA	TRBV30	TGTGCCTGGAGTGCTCAGGGGGCTGATAATTCACCCCTCCACTTT	CAWSAQGADNSPLHF
TRBJ2-1	TRBD2	NA	TRBV7-2	TGTGCCAGCAGATTAGCGGGGGGGCCAGAAAATGAGCAGTTCTTC	CASRLAGGPENEQFF
TRBJ2-3	NA	NA	TRBV11-1	TGTGCCAGCAGCCCTTGGACTTCACCAGATACGCAGTATTTT	CASSPWTSPDTQYF
TRBJ2-7	TRBD1	NA	TRBV19	TGTGCCAGTAGTCTCTGGACAGGGGAGCCCTACGAGCAGTACTTC	CASSLWTGEPYEQYF
TRBJ1-2	NA	NA	TRBV6-1	TGTGCCAGCAGTGACTTCTACGGAGTTTATGGCTACACCTTC	CASSDFYGVYGYTF
TRBJ1-2	NA	NA	TRBV7-8	TGTGCCAGCAGCCCAAAACGTACAGGGACCCCTAACTATGGCTACACCTTC	CASSPKRTGTPNYGYTF
TRBJ2-7	NA	NA	TRBV30	TGTGCCTGGAGTGTTGGGGGCAAGCCCTACGAGCAGTACTTC	CAWSVGGKPYEQYF
TRBJ1-5	TRBD1	NA	TRBV30	TGTGCCTGGAGTAGTGGACAGGGGTATCAGCCCCAGCATTTT	CAWSSGQGYQPQHF
TRBJ1-2	TRBD1	NA	TRBV5-6	TGTGCCAGCAGCTGGGGACAGGGGTCTAACTATGGCTACACCTTC	CASSWGQGSNYGYTF
TRBJ1-3	NA	NA	TRBV27	TGTGCCAGCAGCCCATTCCAGGGAACTGGAAACACCATATATTTT	CASSPFQGTGNTIYF
TRBJ2-3	NA	NA	TRBV10-1	TGCGCCAGCGGGGGGACTAGCACAGATACGCAGTATTTT	CASGGTSTDTQYF